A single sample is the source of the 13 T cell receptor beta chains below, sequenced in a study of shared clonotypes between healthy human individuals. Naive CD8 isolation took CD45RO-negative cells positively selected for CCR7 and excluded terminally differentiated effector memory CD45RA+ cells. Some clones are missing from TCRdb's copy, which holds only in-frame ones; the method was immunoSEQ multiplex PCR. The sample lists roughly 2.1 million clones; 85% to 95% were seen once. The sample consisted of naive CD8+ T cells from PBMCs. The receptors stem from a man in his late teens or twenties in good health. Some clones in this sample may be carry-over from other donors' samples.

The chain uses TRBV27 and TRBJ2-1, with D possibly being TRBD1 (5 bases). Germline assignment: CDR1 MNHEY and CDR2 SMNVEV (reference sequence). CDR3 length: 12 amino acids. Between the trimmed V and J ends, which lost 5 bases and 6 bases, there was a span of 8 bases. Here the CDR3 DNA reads TGTGCCAGCAGTCAAGGGGTCAATGAGCAGTTCTTC. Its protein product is CASSQGVNEQFF.

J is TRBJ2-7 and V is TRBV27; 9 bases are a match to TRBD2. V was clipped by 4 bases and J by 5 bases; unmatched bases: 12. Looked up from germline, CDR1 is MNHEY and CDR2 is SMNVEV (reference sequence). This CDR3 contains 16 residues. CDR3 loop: CASSSGVAGESDEQYF. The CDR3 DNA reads TGTGCCAGCAGTTCCGGGGTAGCGGGAGAATCAGACGAGCAGTACTTC.

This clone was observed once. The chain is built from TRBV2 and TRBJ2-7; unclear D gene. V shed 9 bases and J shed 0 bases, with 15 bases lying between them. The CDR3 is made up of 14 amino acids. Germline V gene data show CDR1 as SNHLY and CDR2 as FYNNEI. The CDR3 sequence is CASRMPTGSYEQYF. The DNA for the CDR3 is TGTGCCAGTAGGATGCCTACGGGCTCCTACGAGCAGTACTTC. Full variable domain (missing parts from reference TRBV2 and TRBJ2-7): EPEVTQTPSHQVTQMGQEVILRCVPISNHLYFYWYRQILGQKVEFLVSFYNNEISEKSEIFDDQFSVERPDGSNFTLKIRSTKLEDSAMYFCASRMPTGSYEQYFGPGTRLTVT.

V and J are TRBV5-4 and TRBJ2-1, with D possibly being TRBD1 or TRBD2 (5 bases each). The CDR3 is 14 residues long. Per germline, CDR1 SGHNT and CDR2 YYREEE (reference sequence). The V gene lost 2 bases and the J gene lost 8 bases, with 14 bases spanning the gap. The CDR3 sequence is CASSFRGRSDEQFF. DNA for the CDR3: TGTGCCAGCAGCTTCCGGGGACGTAGCGATGAGCAGTTCTTC.

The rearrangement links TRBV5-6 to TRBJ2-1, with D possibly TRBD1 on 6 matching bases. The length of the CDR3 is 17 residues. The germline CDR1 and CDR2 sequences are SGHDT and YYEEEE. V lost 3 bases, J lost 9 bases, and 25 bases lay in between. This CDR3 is CASSSPASYYRDAEQFF. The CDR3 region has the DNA TGTGCCAGCAGCTCGCCGGCCAGCTACTACAGGGACGCTGAGCAGTTCTTC.

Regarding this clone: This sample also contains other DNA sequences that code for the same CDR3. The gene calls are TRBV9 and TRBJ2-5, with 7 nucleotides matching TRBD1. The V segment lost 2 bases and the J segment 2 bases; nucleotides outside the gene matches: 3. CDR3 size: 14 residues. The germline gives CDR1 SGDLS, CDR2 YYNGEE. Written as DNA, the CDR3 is TGTGCCAGCAGCGTCTGGGACAGACAAGAGACCCAGTACTTC. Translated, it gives CASSVWDRQETQYF.

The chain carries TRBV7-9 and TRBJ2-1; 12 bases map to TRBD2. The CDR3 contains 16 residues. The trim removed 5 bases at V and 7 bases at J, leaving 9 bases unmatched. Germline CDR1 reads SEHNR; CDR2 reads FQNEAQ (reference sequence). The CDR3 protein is CASSPRTSGNGNEQFF. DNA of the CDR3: TGTGCCAGCAGCCCGAGGACTAGCGGGAATGGGAATGAGCAGTTCTTC.

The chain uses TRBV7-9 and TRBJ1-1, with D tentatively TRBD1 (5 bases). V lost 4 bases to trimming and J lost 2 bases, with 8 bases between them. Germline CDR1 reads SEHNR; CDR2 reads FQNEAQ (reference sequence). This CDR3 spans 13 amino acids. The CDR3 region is CASSWGANTEAFF. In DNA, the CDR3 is TGTGCCAGCAGCTGGGGCGCAAACACTGAAGCTTTCTTT.

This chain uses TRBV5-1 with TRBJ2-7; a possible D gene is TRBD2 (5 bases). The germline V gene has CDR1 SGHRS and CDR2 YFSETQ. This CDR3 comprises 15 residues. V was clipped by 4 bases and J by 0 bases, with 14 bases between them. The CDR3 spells CASSPGPRDSYEQYF. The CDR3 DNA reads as TGCGCCAGCAGCCCAGGACCTCGGGACTCCTACGAGCAGTACTTC.

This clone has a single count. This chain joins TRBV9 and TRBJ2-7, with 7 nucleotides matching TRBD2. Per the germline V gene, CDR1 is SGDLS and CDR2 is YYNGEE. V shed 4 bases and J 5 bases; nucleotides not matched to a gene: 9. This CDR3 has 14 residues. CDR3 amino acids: CASSPREGPNEQYF. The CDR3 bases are TGTGCCAGCAGCCCAAGGGAGGGGCCAAACGAGCAGTACTTC.

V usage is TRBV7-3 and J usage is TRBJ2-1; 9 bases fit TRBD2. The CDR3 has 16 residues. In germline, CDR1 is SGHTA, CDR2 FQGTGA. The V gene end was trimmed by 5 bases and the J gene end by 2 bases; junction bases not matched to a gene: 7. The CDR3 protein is CASSPLLAGAYNEQFF. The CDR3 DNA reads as TGTGCCAGCAGCCCCCTGTTAGCGGGAGCCTACAATGAGCAGTTCTTC.

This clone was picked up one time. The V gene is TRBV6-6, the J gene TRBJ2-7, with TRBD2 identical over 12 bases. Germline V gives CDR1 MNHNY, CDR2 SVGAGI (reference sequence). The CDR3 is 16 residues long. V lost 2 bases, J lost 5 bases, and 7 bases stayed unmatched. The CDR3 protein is CASSYPTSGSPDEQYF. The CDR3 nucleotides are TGTGCCAGCAGTTACCCGACTAGCGGGAGCCCGGACGAGCAGTACTTC.

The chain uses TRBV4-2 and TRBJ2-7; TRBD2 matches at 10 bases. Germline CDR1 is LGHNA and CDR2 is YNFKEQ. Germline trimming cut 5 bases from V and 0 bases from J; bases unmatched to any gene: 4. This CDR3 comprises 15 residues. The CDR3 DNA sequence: TGTGCCAGCAGCGCTAGCGGGAGTAGCTCCTACGAGCAGTACTTC. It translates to CASSASGSSSYEQYF.